Each of the 5 T cell receptor beta chains below was sequenced from the same sample in a study of blood T cells in healthy people across ages. PCR was performed a second time for roughly 7 to 12 cycles using a sample-barcoded 5' primer and a J-beta primer mix. MiXCR, applied by TCRdb to the 5' RACE reads, yields one record per CDR3 protein. The sample includes some 1.7 million distinct CDR3 sequences, 28% of them seen just once. Sequencing input: blood. The receptor source for this set is a woman aged 25 to 39 in good health.

The V and J genes are TRBV7-9 and TRBJ2-1, with 7 bases aligning to TRBD1. The CDR3 runs 17 residues. The J segment lost 4 bases and the V segment lost 5 bases, leaving 14 bases of the junction unmatched. From germline, CDR1 is SEHNR and CDR2 FQNEAQ (reference sequence). The CDR3 protein is CASSLYRGQPDYNEQFF. The CDR3 DNA follows: TGTGCCAGCAGCCTTTACCGGGGACAGCCTGATTACAATGAGCAGTTCTTC.

The chain employs TRBV9 and TRBJ2-2, with D possibly being TRBD1 (6 bases). The CDR3 is 15 residues long. CDR1 and CDR2 (germline): SGDLS, YYNGEE. Trimming took 4 bases from V and 5 from J, leaving 15 bases between them. Here the CDR3 reads CASSLSGTSTGELFF. CDR3 coding DNA: TGTGCCAGCAGCTTATCCGGGACATCTACCGGGGAGCTGTTTTTT.

This clonotype occurred a few times. The V call is TRBV6-1, the J call TRBJ2-1, with 9 bases that match TRBD2. With 4 bases clipped from V and 3 bases from J, the junction kept 4 bases outside the gene matches. Germline V gene sequence: CDR1 MNHNS, CDR2 SASEGT. The CDR3 runs to 15 residues. CDR3 sequence reads: CASSGSSGDYNEQFF. The CDR3 nucleotides read TGTGCCAGCAGTGGATCTAGCGGGGACTACAATGAGCAGTTCTTC.

With respect to this clonotype: Germline and junction disagree at one end, which may indicate a read error. The chain carries TRBV5-1 and TRBJ1-2; D remains ambiguous. The CDR3 runs 15 residues. The germline gives CDR1 SGHRS, CDR2 YFSETQ. CDR3 amino acids: CASGLVLSPGDGYTF. The CDR3, as DNA: TGCGCCAGCGGCTTGGTATTATCTCCTGGGGATGGCTACACCTTC.

This clonotype turned up a few times. J is TRBJ2-5 and V is TRBV15; D gene uncertain. The CDR3 loop spans 20 amino acids. Germline V lookup: CDR1 LNHNV, CDR2 YYDKDF (reference sequence). Deletions cut 6 bases from V and 1 base from J, with 30 bases between. The CDR3 loop is CATRDSLFTVPTAVQETQYF. CDR3 bases: TGTGCCACCAGAGACTCCCTCTTCACCGTCCCGACCGCCGTCCAAGAGACCCAGTACTTC.